A single sample gave rise to the 8 T cell receptor beta chains below, sequenced in a study of tumor and adjacent non-tumor tissue in lung cancer. Three rounds of nested PCR, following a modified ARM-PCR protocol, produced the TCRbeta library. MiXCR, applied by TCRdb to the multiplex PCR reads, yields one record per CDR3 protein. The sample lists about 76,000 distinct CDR3 sequences, roughly 80% occurring once. RNA was extracted from bulk tissue without any cell sorting. More than 3 cm separated this lung sample from the edge of the tumor. Material: distant non-tumor lung tissue. These receptors came from a man aged 60 to 69 with non-small cell lung cancer.

This clonotype was observed a single time. This rearrangement joins TRBV20-1 to TRBJ2-7; 10 positions agree with TRBD1. With 4 bases clipped from V and 9 bases from J, the junction kept 6 bases outside the gene matches. There are 12 residues in the CDR3. Per germline, CDR1 DFQATT and CDR2 SNEGSKA (reference sequence). This CDR3 reads CSAIDRGPVQYF. CDR3 sequence (DNA): TGCAGTGCTATAGACAGGGGGCCCGTGCAGTACTTC.

Only one count was recorded for this clonotype. The junction and the germline gene differ at one end; a read error may be behind it. The chain has TRBV7-8 and TRBJ1-5, with no clear D. The CDR3 consists of 15 residues. Germline CDR1 is SGHVS and CDR2 is FQNEAQ. CDR3 sequence (DNA): TGTGCCAGCAGCTTAGAGGAGGGTAGCAATCTGCCCCAGCATTTT. Protein sequence: CASSLEEGSNLPQHF.

Concerning this clonotype itself: One junction end disagrees with the germline gene, perhaps due to a read error. The CDR3 is CTSSRLAGQTQYF. The DNA of the CDR3 is TGTACCAGCAGTCGACTAGCGGGGCAGACCCAGTACTTC. The chain employs TRBV6-5 and TRBJ2-5; 11 positions agree with TRBD2. Looked up from germline, CDR1 is MNHEY and CDR2 is SVGAGI. The CDR3 is 13 residues long.

Notes on this clonotype: This may arise from a read error, as a much more abundant clone is one base away. This chain connects TRBV12-3 or TRBV12-4 to TRBJ1-6, with D possibly TRBD1 on 5 matching bases. This CDR3 contains 13 residues. Written as DNA, the CDR3 is TGTGCCAGCAGTTTAGCGCAGGGTTCACCCCTCAACTTT. It specifies CASSLAQGSPLNF.

In the case of this clonotype: This clone may be a read error of a much larger clone one base away. The chain recombines TRBV5-4 with TRBJ2-5; tentatively, D is TRBD2 (7 bases). Trimming cost V 4 bases and J 7 bases, with 23 bases left between them. Germline V lookup: CDR1 SGHNT, CDR2 YYREEE (reference sequence). CDR3 length equals 16 residues. CDR3 nucleotides: TGTGCCAGCAGCCGAACCGGCCTCATTAGGGGGGGGACCCAGTACTTC. It translates to CASSRTGLIRGGTQYF.

This clonotype occurred many times. The CDR3 sequence is CAAREVSSGNTIYF. For the CDR3, the DNA is TGTGCCGCTCGGGAGGTCAGCTCTGGAAACACCATATATTTT. The rearrangement uses TRBV6-2 or TRBV6-3 and TRBJ1-3, with D unresolved. Trimming removed 11 bases from V and 0 bases from J, with 14 bases in between. Germline assignment: CDR1 MNHEY and CDR2 SVGEGT. This CDR3 contains 14 residues.

This clonotype was counted a single time. Since a much larger clone is just one base distant, this may be a read error. CDR3 in amino acids: CASSQDTQRGSSTVTQYF. The CDR3 DNA reads as TGTGCCAGCAGCCAAGATACCCAGCGGGGCTCTAGCACAGTTACGCAGTATTTT. The chain couples TRBV4-2 to TRBJ2-3; 7 nucleotides agree with TRBD2. CDR1 is LGHNA, CDR2 YNFKEQ, per germline. CDR3 size: 18 residues.

In nucleotides, the CDR3 is TGTGCCAGCAGACAGGAGGTCGACAGAGACCAGTTCTTC. Protein product: CASRQEVDRDQFF. The rearrangement joins TRBV6-1 to TRBJ2-1; possibly TRBD1 or TRBD2 for D (5 bases each). The germline CDR1 and CDR2 sequences are MNHNS and SASEGT. The CDR3 runs 13 residues. Trimming cost V 6 bases and J 13 bases, with 19 bases left between them.